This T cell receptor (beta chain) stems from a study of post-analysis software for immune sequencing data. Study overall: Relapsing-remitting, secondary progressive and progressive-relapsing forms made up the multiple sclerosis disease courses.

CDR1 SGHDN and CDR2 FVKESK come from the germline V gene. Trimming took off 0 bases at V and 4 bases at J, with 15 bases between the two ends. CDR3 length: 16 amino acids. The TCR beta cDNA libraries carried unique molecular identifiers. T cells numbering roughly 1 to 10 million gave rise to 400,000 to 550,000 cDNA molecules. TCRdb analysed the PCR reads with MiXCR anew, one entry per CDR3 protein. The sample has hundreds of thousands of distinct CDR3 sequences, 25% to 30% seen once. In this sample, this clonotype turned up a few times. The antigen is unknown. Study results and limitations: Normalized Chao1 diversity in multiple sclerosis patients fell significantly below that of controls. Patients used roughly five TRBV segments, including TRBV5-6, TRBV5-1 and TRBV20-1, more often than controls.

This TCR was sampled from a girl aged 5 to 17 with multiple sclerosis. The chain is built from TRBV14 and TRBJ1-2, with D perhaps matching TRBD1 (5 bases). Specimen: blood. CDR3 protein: CASSQDVTEPIYGYTF. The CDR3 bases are TGTGCCAGCAGCCAAGACGTGACAGAGCCTATCTATGGCTACACCTTC.